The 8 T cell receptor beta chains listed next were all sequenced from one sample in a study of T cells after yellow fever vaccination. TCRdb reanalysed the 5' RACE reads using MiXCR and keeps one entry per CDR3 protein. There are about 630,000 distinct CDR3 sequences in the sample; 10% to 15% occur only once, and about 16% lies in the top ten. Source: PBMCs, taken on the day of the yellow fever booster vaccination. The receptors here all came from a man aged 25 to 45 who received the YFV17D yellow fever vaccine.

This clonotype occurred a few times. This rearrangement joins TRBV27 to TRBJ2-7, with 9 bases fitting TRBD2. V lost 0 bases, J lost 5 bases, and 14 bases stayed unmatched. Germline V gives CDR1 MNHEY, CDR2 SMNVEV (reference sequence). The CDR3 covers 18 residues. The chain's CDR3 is CASSLSIIAGAQRNEQYF. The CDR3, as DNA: TGTGCCAGCAGTTTATCGATTATAGCGGGAGCCCAACGGAACGAGCAGTACTTC.

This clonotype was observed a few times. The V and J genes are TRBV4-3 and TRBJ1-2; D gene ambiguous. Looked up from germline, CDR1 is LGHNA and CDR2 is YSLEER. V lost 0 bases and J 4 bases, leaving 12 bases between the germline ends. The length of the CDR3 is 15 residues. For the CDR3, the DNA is TGCGCCAGCAGCCAAGAGCCGAGGACTCGCTATGGCTACACCTTC. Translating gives CASSQEPRTRYGYTF.

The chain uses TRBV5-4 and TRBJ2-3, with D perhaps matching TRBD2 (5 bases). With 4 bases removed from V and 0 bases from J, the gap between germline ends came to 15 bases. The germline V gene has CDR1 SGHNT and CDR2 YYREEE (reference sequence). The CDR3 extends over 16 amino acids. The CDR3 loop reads CASSAVRGSSTDTQYF. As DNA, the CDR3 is TGTGCCAGCAGCGCTGTACGGGGTTCTAGCACAGATACGCAGTATTTT.

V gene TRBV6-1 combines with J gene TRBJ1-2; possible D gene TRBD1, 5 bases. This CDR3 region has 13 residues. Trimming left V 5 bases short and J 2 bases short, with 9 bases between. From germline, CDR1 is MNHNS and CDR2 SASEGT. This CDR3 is CASSKDKNYGYTF. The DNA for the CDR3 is TGTGCCAGCAGTAAGGACAAGAACTATGGCTACACCTTC.

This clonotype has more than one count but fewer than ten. The CDR3 DNA sequence: TGCAGCGTTGAAGATCGGAGGTCGGACCCAAACATTCAGTACTTC. Protein sequence: CSVEDRRSDPNIQYF. The gene calls are TRBV29-1 and TRBJ2-4; TRBD2 might be the D (5 bases). This CDR3 is 15 amino acids long. V was trimmed by 0 bases and J by 6 bases, leaving 15 bases between them. CDR1 and CDR2 from the germline V gene are SQVTM and ANQGSEA.

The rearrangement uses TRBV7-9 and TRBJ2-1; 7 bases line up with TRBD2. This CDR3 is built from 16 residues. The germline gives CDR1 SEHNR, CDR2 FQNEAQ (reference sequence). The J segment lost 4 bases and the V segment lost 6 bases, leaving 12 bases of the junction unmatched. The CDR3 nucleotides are TGTGCCAGCAGGACCGGAGGTAGCGGGCCTTACAATGAGCAGTTCTTC. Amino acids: CASRTGGSGPYNEQFF. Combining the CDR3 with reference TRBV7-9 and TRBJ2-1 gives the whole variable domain DTGVSQNPRHKITKRGQNVTFRCDPISEHNRLYWYRQTLGQGPEFLTYFQNEAQLEKSRLLSDRFSAERPKGSFSTLEIQRTEQGDSAMYLCASRTGGSGPYNEQFFGPGTRLTVL.

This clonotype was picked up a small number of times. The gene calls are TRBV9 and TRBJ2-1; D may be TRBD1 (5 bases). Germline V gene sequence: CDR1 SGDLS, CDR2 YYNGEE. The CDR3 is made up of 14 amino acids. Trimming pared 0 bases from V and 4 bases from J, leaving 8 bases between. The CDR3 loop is CASSVEGRYNEQFF. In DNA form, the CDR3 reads TGTGCCAGCAGCGTAGAGGGGCGGTACAATGAGCAGTTCTTC. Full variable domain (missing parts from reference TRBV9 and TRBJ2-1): DSGVTQTPKHLITATGQRVTLRCSPRSGDLSVYWYQQSLDQGLQFLIQYYNGEERAKGNILERFSAQQFPDLHSELNLSSLELGDSALYFCASSVEGRYNEQFFGPGTRLTVL.

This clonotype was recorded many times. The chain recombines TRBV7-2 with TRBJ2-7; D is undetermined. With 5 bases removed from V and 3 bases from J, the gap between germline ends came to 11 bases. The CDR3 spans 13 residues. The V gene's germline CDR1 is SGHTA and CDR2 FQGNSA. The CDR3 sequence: CASSERSDYEQYF. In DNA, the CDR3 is TGTGCCAGCAGCGAACGGTCCGACTACGAGCAGTACTTC.